Below are 20 T cell receptor beta chains sequenced from a single sample in a study of T cells expressing NK-cell markers. TCRdb re-called the 5' RACE reads and gives one entry per CDR3 protein, without DNA. In all, the sample yields 500,000 to 600,000 distinct CDR3 sequences. The sample comprised blood T cells: a sorted CD56 or NKG2C T cell subset, CD4+ or CD8+ T cells, or bulk PBMC T cells (not recorded which). These receptor sequences come from a man between 18 and 35 years old in good health.

The rearrangement links TRBV7-3 to TRBJ2-3; the TRBD1 assignment by TCRdb is unverifiable without DNA. Per the germline V gene, CDR1 is SGHTA and CDR2 is FQGTGA. The CDR3 consists of 14 residues. The CDR3 sequence is CASSLPGPTDTQYF.

The chain combines TRBV5-1 with TRBJ2-1; TCRdb proposes TRBD2, but this gene call is untestable without DNA. The CDR3 loop spans 13 amino acids. Germline CDR1 and CDR2: SGHRS and YFSETQ. CDR3 in amino acids: CASRTGGKNEQFF.

The chain is built from TRBV12-3 or TRBV12-4 and TRBJ2-1; TCRdb returns TRBD1, unconfirmable since there is no DNA. The CDR3 length is 18 residues. This CDR3 reads CASIPGTGGIFSYNEQFF.

The CDR3 sequence: CASSPDPTVTEQFF. The chain joins TRBV28 to TRBJ2-1; the TCRdb call, TRBD1, lacks DNA for checking. This CDR3 spans 14 amino acids. The germline V gene has CDR1 MDHEN and CDR2 SYDVKM.

This chain links TRBV18 with TRBJ2-4; TCRdb reports TRBD1, a call that lacks DNA to check it against. CDR1 and CDR2 from the germline V gene are KGHSH and LQKENI. This CDR3 is built from 17 residues. The CDR3 is CASSRTGAVLAKNIQYF.

The chain has TRBV6-1 and TRBJ2-5; without DNA, the TCRdb call of TRBD2 cannot be checked. The CDR3 extends over 13 amino acids. CDR1 and CDR2 (germline): MNHNS, SASEGT. The CDR3 region is CASRKLALETQYF.

J is TRBJ2-3 and V is TRBV7-2; checking the TCRdb D call of TRBD1 is not possible without DNA. The CDR3 is 15 residues long. Per germline, CDR1 SGHTA and CDR2 FQGNSA. This chain's CDR3 is CASRLYRGRADTQYF.

The V and J genes are TRBV20-1 and TRBJ1-2. Germline V gives CDR1 DFQATT, CDR2 SNEGSKA (reference sequence). The CDR3 is 13 amino acids. The CDR3 region is CSARDREGRGYTF.

CDR3 loop: CASSLAEQDRGTREQFF. The genes are TRBV5-1 and TRBJ2-1; TCRdb designates TRBD1, a call that cannot be tested without DNA. The germline V gene has CDR1 SGHRS and CDR2 YFSETQ. The CDR3 is made up of 17 amino acids.

The chain carries TRBV4-3 and TRBJ2-1. Germline V gene lookup returns CDR1 LGHNA and CDR2 YSLEER. The CDR3 is 16 amino acids. The CDR3 spells CASSQEKVFGFNEQFF.

V and J are TRBV2 and TRBJ2-1. Germline lookup yields CDR1 SNHLY and CDR2 FYNNEI. The CDR3 has 12 amino acids. CDR3 region: CASSEDFLEQFF.

V is TRBV10-3 and J is TRBJ2-1; checking the TCRdb D call of TRBD2 is not possible without DNA. The CDR3 is made up of 16 amino acids. Germline CDR1 is ENHRY and CDR2 is SYGVKD. CDR3 in amino acids: CAISDPGTSGIGEQFF.

This chain joins TRBV6-1 and TRBJ2-6. The V gene's germline CDR1 is MNHNS and CDR2 SASEGT. The CDR3 consists of 17 residues. This CDR3 is CASSRTSTGSGANVLTF.

This rearrangement joins TRBV6-5 to TRBJ2-2; the TCRdb D gene call, TRBD1, has no DNA to confirm it. Per the germline V gene, CDR1 is MNHEY and CDR2 is SVGAGI. The CDR3 has 17 amino acids. This CDR3 is CASSYSRRELNTGELFF.

This chain joins TRBV12-3 or TRBV12-4 and TRBJ2-1; TCRdb indicates TRBD1, and absent DNA this call remains unverified. The CDR3 has 13 amino acids. The CDR3 loop reads CASSPGTAYEQFF.

The chain has TRBV4-2 and TRBJ2-1; TCRdb designates TRBD2, a call that cannot be tested without DNA. The CDR3 has 14 residues. CDR1 LGHNA and CDR2 YNFKEQ come from the germline V gene. CDR3 sequence: CASSQGLGNNEQFF.

The chain employs TRBV12-3 or TRBV12-4 and TRBJ2-2; TCRdb's D call, TRBD2, is unchecked because there is no DNA. The CDR3 is 16 amino acids. CDR3: CASSFNPSDYTGELFF.

The gene calls are TRBV14 and TRBJ1-6. The CDR3 consists of 16 residues. The germline CDR1 and CDR2 sequences are SGHDN and FVKESK. The CDR3 protein is CASSQDVIDYNSPLHF. Filled out from reference TRBV14 and TRBJ1-6, the complete variable domain reads EAGVTQFPSHSVIEKGQTVTLRCDPISGHDNLYWYRRVMGKEIKFLLHFVKESKQDESGMPNNRFLAERTGGTYSTLKVQPAELEDSGVYFCASSQDVIDYNSPLHFGNGTRLTVT.

The chain carries TRBV7-6 and TRBJ1-1; TCRdb's D gene call, TRBD1, goes unchecked for lack of DNA. Germline V gene data show CDR1 as SGHVS and CDR2 as FNYEAQ. The CDR3 length is 16 residues. The CDR3 is CASSPSTGLMNTEAFF.

J is TRBJ1-2 and V is TRBV7-2; the TRBD1 assignment by TCRdb is unverifiable without DNA. This CDR3 region has 14 residues. Germline V CDR1 and CDR2: SGHTA, FQGNSA. The CDR3 spells CASSLEDGGLVYTF.